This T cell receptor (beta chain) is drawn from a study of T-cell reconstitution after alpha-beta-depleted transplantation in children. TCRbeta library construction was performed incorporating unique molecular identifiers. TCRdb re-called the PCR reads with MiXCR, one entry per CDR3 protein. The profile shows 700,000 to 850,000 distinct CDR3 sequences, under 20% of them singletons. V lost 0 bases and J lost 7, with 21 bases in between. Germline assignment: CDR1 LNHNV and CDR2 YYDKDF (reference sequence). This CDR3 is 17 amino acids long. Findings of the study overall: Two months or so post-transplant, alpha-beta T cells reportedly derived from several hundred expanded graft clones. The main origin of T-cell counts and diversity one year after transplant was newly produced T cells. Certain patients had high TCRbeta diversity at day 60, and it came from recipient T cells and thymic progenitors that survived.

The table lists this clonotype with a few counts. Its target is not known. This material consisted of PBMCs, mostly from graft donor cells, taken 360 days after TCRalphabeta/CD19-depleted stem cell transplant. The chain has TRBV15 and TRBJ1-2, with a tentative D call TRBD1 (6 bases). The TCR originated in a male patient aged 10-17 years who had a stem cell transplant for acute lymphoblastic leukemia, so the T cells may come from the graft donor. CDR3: CATSRDRFLGAFLGYTF. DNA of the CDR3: TGTGCCACCAGCAGAGATCGTTTTTTGGGGGCGTTTCTTGGCTACACCTTC. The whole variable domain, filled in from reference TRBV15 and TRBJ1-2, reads DAMVIQNPRYQVTQFGKPVTLSCSQTLNHNVMYWYQQKSSQAPKLLFHYYDKDFNNEADTPDNFQSRRPNTSFCFLDIRSPGLGDTAMYLCATSRDRFLGAFLGYTFGSGTRLTVV.